The 12 T cell receptor beta chains listed next were all sequenced from one sample in a study of metastatic and nonmetastatic thyroid tumors. All patients were untreated before thyroid surgery. TCRdb re-clonotyped the PCR reads through MiXCR. Of 3,000 or so clones in the sample, about two fifths are singletons; the top ten hold about 20%. The sequenced material came from tumor tissue. The receptors come from a female donor with papillary thyroid cancer or a benign thyroid nodule (not recorded which). Some clones in this sample may be carry-over from other donors' samples.

The chain couples TRBV7-2 to TRBJ2-7; tentatively, D is TRBD1 (5 bases). V lost 1 base, J lost 3 bases, and 10 bases lay in between. Germline V lookup: CDR1 SGHTA, CDR2 FQGNSA. The CDR3 spans 14 residues. The CDR3 region has the DNA TGTGCCAGCAGCTTAGGGGGCGGTAGCTACGAGCAGTACTTC. Residues: CASSLGGGSYEQYF.

In DNA, the CDR3 is TGTGCCACCAGCATTGACAGGGACGGCACCGGGGAGCTGTTTTTT. As protein: CATSIDRDGTGELFF. V and J are TRBV15 and TRBJ2-2, with 7 bases fitting TRBD1. CDR1 is LNHNV, CDR2 YYDKDF, per germline (reference sequence). V trimming: 4 bases; J trimming: 4 bases; junction bases outside the gene matches: 6. This CDR3 contains 15 residues.

This chain uses TRBV2 with TRBJ2-7, with 12 bases fitting TRBD2. The CDR3 contains 13 residues. Germline CDR1 is SNHLY and CDR2 is FYNNEI. The V gene end was trimmed by 6 bases and the J gene end by 9 bases; junction bases not matched to a gene: 6. The CDR3 DNA is TGTGCCAGCAGCGGACTAGCGGGGCCCGGGCAGTACTTC. It is translated as CASSGLAGPGQYF.

The V and J genes are TRBV12-3 or TRBV12-4 and TRBJ1-6, with D maybe TRBD1 (5 bases). The V and J ends lost 6 bases and 10 bases respectively, with 10 bases between them. The CDR3 totals 12 residues. The CDR3 region is CASRSGKSPLHF. In nucleotides, the CDR3 is TGTGCCAGCAGATCAGGGAAGTCACCCCTCCACTTT.

This chain connects TRBV2 to TRBJ2-7, with unresolved D. The CDR3 consists of 10 residues. Germline CDR1 SNHLY, CDR2 FYNNEI. The ends were cut back, 6 bases at V and 1 base at J, with 1 base in the middle. CDR3 protein: CASRSYEQYF. The CDR3, as DNA: TGTGCCAGCAGATCCTACGAGCAGTACTTC.

The chain links TRBV6-4 to TRBJ1-2; D remains unclear. The CDR3 has 16 residues. Trimming shortened V by 6 bases and J by 3 bases, and 20 bases separated the two germline ends. CDR1 MRHNA and CDR2 SNTAGT come from the germline V gene. The CDR3 nucleotides read TGTGCCAGCAGAGGACTAGTCGGGGATCAGGACTATGGCTACACCTTC. It translates to CASRGLVGDQDYGYTF.

This clone was seen more than once but under ten times. The rearrangement links TRBV2 to TRBJ1-2; D remains ambiguous. This CDR3 has 14 residues. Trimming removed 4 bases from V and 3 bases from J, with 12 bases in between. Germline-derived CDR1 and CDR2 are SNHLY and FYNNEI. In nucleotides, the CDR3 is TGTGCCAGCAGTGGAGCATACGGTTACTATGGCTACACCTTC. It codes for CASSGAYGYYGYTF.

V and J are TRBV6-1 and TRBJ1-3, with unresolved D. V dropped 5 bases and J dropped 1 base, with 18 bases sitting between them. Germline V gene sequence: CDR1 MNHNS, CDR2 SASEGT. There are 17 residues in the CDR3. As DNA, the CDR3 is TGTGCCAGCAGTCTCCGGGCATCAGGATTTTCTGGAAACACCATATATTTT. Its translation: CASSLRASGFSGNTIYF.

The chain recombines TRBV30 with TRBJ2-7; no clear D. Looked up from germline, CDR1 is GTSNPN and CDR2 is SVGIG (reference sequence). This CDR3 spans 13 amino acids. V was cut by 3 bases and J by 4 bases, with 13 bases left in between. In DNA, the CDR3 is TGTGCCTGGAGGCCCCAGGCGAGGTACGAGCAGTACTTC. Amino acids: CAWRPQARYEQYF.

The V and J genes are TRBV6-1 and TRBJ1-2, with 8 nucleotides matching TRBD1. V was pared by 0 bases and J by 4 bases, with 1 base of the junction left unmatched. CDR1 is MNHNS and CDR2 is SASEGT in the germline V gene. The length of the CDR3 is 14 residues. The CDR3 nucleotides read TGTGCCAGCAGTGAAGCCGGGACAGGCTATGGCTACACCTTC. Amino acid sequence: CASSEAGTGYGYTF.

V and J are TRBV30 and TRBJ2-1; 11 bases map to TRBD2. Losses at the gene ends were 5 bases for V and 6 bases for J; bases not matched to a gene: 3. CDR1 GTSNPN and CDR2 SVGIG come from the germline V gene (reference sequence). The CDR3 has 13 residues. The CDR3 protein is CAWGTSGLNEQFF. CDR3 nucleotides: TGTGCCTGGGGGACTAGCGGACTCAATGAGCAGTTCTTC.

As for this clone: At one end, the junction sequence differs from germline, possibly due to a read error. This sequence joins TRBV20-1 and TRBJ2-7; 11 bases fit TRBD2. This CDR3 has 13 residues. Germline CDR1 is DFQATT and CDR2 is SNEGSKA (reference sequence). CDR3 sequence reads: CSATSGRTYDQYF. DNA for the CDR3: TGCAGTGCTACTAGCGGGAGGACCTACGATCAGTACTTC.